Sequencing of this TCR beta chain was carried out in a study of identical twins. Overall study findings and caveats: Out-of-frame alpha sequences common to twins exhibited an excess of low generation probability. Beta clonotypes that were abundant in cord blood contained fewer insertions, a pattern absent from memory repertoires.

A universal primer site was added by template switching, and unique molecular identifiers were carried by the cDNA. TCRdb re-analysed the 5' RACE reads in MiXCR, keeping a single row per CDR3 protein. The repertoire holds roughly 350,000 distinct CDR3 sequences, with roughly an eighth as singletons. Worth noting for this clonotype: The antigen is not known.

These data were also filed under a second study, of yellow fever vaccine responses in identical twins. From that report: Convergence reportedly seemed to mark part of the twins' vaccine T cell response, with personalization marking the rest.

Sequencing used CD8+ T cells sorted from blood. This receptor was identified in a woman aged 18-29 years in good health.

The CDR3 DNA is TGTGCCAGCAGTGAGGAAGGGACTAATCAGCCCCAGCATTTT. Translating gives CASSEEGTNQPQHF. V gene TRBV6-1 combines with J gene TRBJ1-5, with D possibly TRBD1 on 5 matching bases. The V gene lost 3 bases and the J gene lost 4 bases, with 10 bases spanning the gap. Germline assignment: CDR1 MNHNS and CDR2 SASEGT. This CDR3 is built from 14 residues.